A selection of T cell receptor beta chains follows, all from one sample in a study of blood T cell repertoires in COVID-19. Here immunoSEQ multiplex PCR was the method, and the copy in TCRdb shows in-frame clones only, minus some. The table shows about 140,000 clones, with 88% occurring only once. Sequencing was done on a sample of peripheral blood. These receptor sequences come from a man aged 50 to 60 with active or convalescent COVID-19. Both conserved end residues are part of each CDR3. A D gene is named only where the DNA matches it firmly. A clone size is listed for some rows: how often the clone was seen (once, few, many), or a class if it is expanded.

TRBJ1-5 TRBV19 13 NA TRBD1 CASSIQGAQPQHF TGTGCCAGTAGTATACAGGGGGCCCAGCCCCAGCATTTT
TRBJ2-1 TRBV7-9 14 NA TRBD2 CASTSGSSYNEQFF TGTGCCAGCACTAGCGGGAGCTCCTACAATGAGCAGTTCTTC
TRBJ2-5 TRBV11-2 17 NA TRBD1 CASSLGPPTGGRETQYF TGTGCCAGCAGCTTAGGCCCCCCGACAGGGGGCAGAGAGACCCAGTACTTC
TRBJ1-1 TRBV12-3/TRBV12-4 13 NA NA CASRLGGGTEAFF TGTGCCAGCAGGCTAGGGGGGGGCACTGAAGCTTTCTTT
TRBJ2-1 TRBV5-1 18 NA TRBD1 CASRAPPGQGNPYNEQFF TGCGCCAGCAGGGCCCCTCCGGGACAGGGAAATCCCTACAATGAGCAGTTCTTC
TRBJ1-1 TRBV5-6 13 NA NA CASSRGMNTEAFF TGTGCCAGCAGTAGGGGCATGAACACTGAAGCTTTCTTT
TRBJ2-4 TRBV19 15 NA TRBD1 CASSPLKDRKNIQYF TGTGCCAGTAGCCCATTAAAGGACAGGAAAAACATTCAGTACTTC
TRBJ1-2 TRBV28 15 NA NA CASSLMAGEDYGYTF TGTGCCAGCAGTTTAATGGCAGGGGAAGACTATGGCTACACCTTC
TRBJ2-7 TRBV9 16 few NA CASSPRGGGTSYEQYF TGTGCCAGCAGCCCCCGCGGCGGAGGGACCTCCTACGAGCAGTACTTC
TRBJ2-2 TRBV23-1 20 NA TRBD2 CASSPSGTKREGANTGELFF TGCGCCAGCAGCCCGTCCGGGACTAAACGAGAGGGTGCGAACACCGGGGAGCTGTTTTTT
TRBJ2-7 TRBV10-3 12 many NA CAISDSPDEQYF TGTGCCATCAGTGACTCCCCCGACGAGCAGTACTTC
TRBJ2-2 TRBV19 15 NA TRBD1 CASSIKGGWTGELFF TGTGCCAGTAGTATTAAAGGGGGCTGGACCGGGGAGCTGTTTTTT
TRBJ1-1 TRBV10-3 15 NA TRBD1 CAIRPTGARNTEAFF TGTGCCATCAGGCCCACAGGGGCGCGGAACACTGAAGCTTTCTTT
TRBJ1-6 TRBV14 14 once TRBD1 CASSGGQGYSPLHF TGTGCCAGCAGCGGAGGACAGGGCTATTCACCCCTCCACTTT
TRBJ2-7 TRBV4-1 17 NA TRBD2 CASSQVHTSGRIYEQYF TGCGCCAGCAGCCAAGTCCACACTAGCGGGAGGATCTACGAGCAGTACTTC
TRBJ2-2 TRBV2 14 NA TRBD1 CASRGQPNTGELFF TGTGCCAGCAGGGGACAGCCGAACACCGGGGAGCTGTTTTTT
TRBJ1-1 TRBV19 14 NA TRBD1 CASSIRGQGAGAFF TGTGCCAGTAGTATACGAGGGCAGGGGGCCGGAGCTTTCTTT
TRBJ1-4 TRBV6-5 13 NA TRBD1 CASSSRGPEKLFF TGTGCCAGCAGTTCCAGGGGGCCCGAAAAACTGTTTTTT
TRBJ2-5 TRBV5-8 15 NA NA CASSLFLGGIETQYF TGTGCCAGCAGCTTGTTTCTAGGAGGGATCGAGACCCAGTACTTC
TRBJ1-1 TRBV4-1 13 NA NA CASSHLGRPEAFF TGCGCCAGCAGCCATTTAGGGAGGCCTGAAGCTTTCTTT
TRBJ2-5 TRBV14 18 NA TRBD2 CASSLRGKTSGREETQYF TGTGCCAGCAGCCTCCGGGGAAAGACTAGCGGGAGAGAGGAGACCCAGTACTTC
TRBJ2-3 TRBV6-2/TRBV6-3 14 NA NA CASSWNGGTDTQYF TGTGCCAGCAGTTGGAACGGGGGCACAGATACGCAGTATTTT
TRBJ2-1 TRBV3-1/TRBV3-2 19 NA TRBD2 CASSQSGLAGALNYNEQFF TGTGCCAGCAGCCAATCAGGGCTAGCGGGAGCCCTTAATTACAATGAGCAGTTCTTC
TRBJ2-1 TRBV3-1/TRBV3-2 15 NA TRBD2 CASSQGAAGAYEQFF TGTGCCAGCAGCCAAGGGGCAGCGGGAGCATATGAGCAGTTCTTC
TRBJ1-3 TRBV9 14 NA NA CASSAGGFRNTIYF TGTGCCAGCAGCGCCGGGGGTTTTAGAAACACCATATATTTT
TRBJ2-3 TRBV5-1 16 NA TRBD1 CASSWGDRGRIDTQYF TGCGCCAGCAGCTGGGGGGACAGGGGGCGTATAGATACGCAGTATTTT
TRBJ2-5 TRBV7-2 15 once TRBD1 CASSPPRTGQETQYF TGTGCCAGCAGCCCCCCACGGACAGGGCAAGAGACCCAGTACTTC
TRBJ2-1 TRBV19 17 NA NA CASSTPTGLANYNEQFF TGTGCCAGTAGTACACCGACCGGACTTGCAAACTACAATGAGCAGTTCTTC
TRBJ1-1 TRBV12-3/TRBV12-4 13 NA NA CASSLTDSREAFF TGTGCCAGCAGTCTCACGGACAGCCGTGAAGCTTTCTTT
TRBJ1-4 TRBV28 13 NA NA CASHTATNEKLFF TGTGCCAGCCACACAGCAACTAATGAAAAACTGTTTTTT
TRBJ1-3 TRBV5-6 16 NA TRBD1 CASSRTGTSSGNTIYF TGTGCCAGCAGCCGGACAGGAACCTCCTCTGGAAACACCATATATTTT
TRBJ2-7 TRBV28 15 NA TRBD1 CASSSAGTGHYEQYF TGTGCCAGCAGTTCCGCCGGGACAGGGCACTACGAGCAGTACTTC
TRBJ2-4 TRBV21-1 17 NA NA CASSKASGEGSENIQYF TGTGCCAGCAGCAAAGCCTCGGGGGAGGGATCTGAAAACATTCAGTACTTC
TRBJ2-7 TRBV28 20 NA TRBD2 CASTLRGSGTSGKKGYEQYF TGTGCCAGCACTTTAAGGGGTTCGGGGACTAGCGGAAAGAAGGGCTACGAGCAGTACTTC
TRBJ1-4 TRBV7-9 14 NA TRBD1 CASSRDSRNEKLFF TGTGCCAGCAGCCGGGACAGCCGTAATGAAAAACTGTTTTTT
TRBJ1-2 TRBV27 13 NA NA CASSPTLSAGYTF TGTGCCAGCAGCCCGACCTTGAGCGCTGGCTACACCTTC
TRBJ2-6 TRBV7-3 18 NA NA CASSQSQGKFSGANVLTF TGTGCCAGCAGCCAAAGTCAGGGAAAATTTTCTGGGGCCAACGTCCTGACTTTC
TRBJ2-1 TRBV6-1 14 NA TRBD2 CASSDRGGEDEQFF TGTGCCAGCAGTGATCGGGGAGGGGAAGATGAGCAGTTCTTC
TRBJ2-5 TRBV5-1 14 NA NA CASSLVPDQETQYF TGCGCCAGCAGCTTGGTTCCAGATCAAGAGACCCAGTACTTC
TRBJ2-1 TRBV19 16 NA TRBD2 CASSTRTSGRRNEQFF TGTGCCAGTAGTACCCGGACTAGCGGGAGGAGGAATGAGCAGTTCTTC
TRBJ2-5 TRBV3-1/TRBV3-2 16 NA TRBD2 CASSQGLAGGQETQYF TGTGCCAGCAGCCAAGGACTAGCGGGAGGGCAAGAGACCCAGTACTTC
TRBJ2-1 TRBV5-1 14 NA TRBD1 CASSRGQGGDEQFF TGCGCCAGCAGCAGGGGACAGGGTGGCGATGAGCAGTTCTTC
TRBJ2-2 TRBV12-5 20 NA TRBD2 CASGLLPTSGRAWDTGELFF TGTGCTAGTGGTTTGCTCCCGACTAGCGGGAGGGCCTGGGACACCGGGGAGCTGTTTTTT
TRBJ2-7 TRBV6-2/TRBV6-3 15 NA NA CASSHDSYYLYEQYF TGTGCCAGCAGTCACGACAGTTACTACCTTTACGAGCAGTACTTC
TRBJ2-7 TRBV20-1 14 NA TRBD2 CSASRAGEGDEQYF TGCAGTGCTAGTAGGGCGGGAGAAGGGGACGAGCAGTACTTC
TRBJ2-7 TRBV5-8 15 NA TRBD2 CASSLFEREQGEQYF TGTGCCAGCAGCTTGTTTGAGCGGGAGCAGGGCGAGCAGTACTTC
TRBJ1-1 TRBV29-1 15 many TRBD1 CSVLDRAFGNTEAFF TGCAGCGTATTGGACAGGGCCTTCGGGAACACTGAAGCTTTCTTT
TRBJ1-3 TRBV30 16 NA NA CAWSGKGTFSGNTIYF TGTGCCTGGAGCGGGAAGGGGACATTCTCTGGAAACACCATATATTTT
TRBJ2-1 TRBV5-1 19 NA TRBD2 CASSLRPGLAGGLNNEQFF TGCGCCAGCAGCTTGCGCCCGGGACTAGCGGGAGGCTTAAATAATGAGCAGTTCTTC
TRBJ1-1 TRBV6-6 15 NA NA CASRPQGRENTEAFF TGTGCCAGCAGGCCGCAGGGGAGGGAGAACACTGAAGCTTTCTTT
TRBJ1-3 TRBV28 16 NA NA CASSTSSEPSGNTIYF TGTGCCAGCAGCACCAGTTCAGAACCCTCTGGAAACACCATATATTTT